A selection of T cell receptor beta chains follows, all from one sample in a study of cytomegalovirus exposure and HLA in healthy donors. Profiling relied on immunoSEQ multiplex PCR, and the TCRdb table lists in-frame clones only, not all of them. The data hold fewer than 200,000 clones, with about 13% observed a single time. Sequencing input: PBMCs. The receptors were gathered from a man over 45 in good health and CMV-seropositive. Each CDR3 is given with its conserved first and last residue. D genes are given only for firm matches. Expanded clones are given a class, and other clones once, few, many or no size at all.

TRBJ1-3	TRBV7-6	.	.	TGTGCCAGCGGCCCGGGGGGGTCTGGAAACACCATATATTTT	CASGPGGSGNTIYF
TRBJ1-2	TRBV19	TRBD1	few	TGTGCCAGTAGTACCGGACAGGGGGCCCCCTATGGCTACACCTTC	CASSTGQGAPYGYTF
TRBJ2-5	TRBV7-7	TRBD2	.	TGTGCCAGCAGCCCAGCGGGGTTGGAGACCCAGTACTTC	CASSPAGLETQYF
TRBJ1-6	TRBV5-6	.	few	TGTGCCAGCAGCTTGGGACCCCCGGGAGGAACCTATAATTCACCCCTCCACTTT	CASSLGPPGGTYNSPLHF
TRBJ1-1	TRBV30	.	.	TGTGCCTGGAGGGAGAGTATCCAAGCTTTCTTT	CAWRESIQAFF
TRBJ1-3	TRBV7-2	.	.	TGTGCCAGCAGCTTCTCGGGGTTGGGAGGAAACACCATATATTTT	CASSFSGLGGNTIYF
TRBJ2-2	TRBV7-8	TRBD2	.	TGTGCCAGCAGTCCAAGCGGGGGGGCGAACACCGGGGAGCTGTTTTTT	CASSPSGGANTGELFF
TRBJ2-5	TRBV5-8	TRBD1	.	TGTGCCAGCAGCAGCGGACAGGGGTTGTCCCAGTACTTC	CASSSGQGLSQYF
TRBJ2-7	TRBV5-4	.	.	TGTGCCAGCAGCTTGGACTCCGCCGGCGAGCAGTACTTC	CASSLDSAGEQYF
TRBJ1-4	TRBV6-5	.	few	TGTGCCAGCTCGGAGCGGGGAGTAACTAATGAAAAACTGTTTTTT	CASSERGVTNEKLFF
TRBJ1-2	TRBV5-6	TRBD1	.	TGTGCCAGCAGCTTCCCTAAAACAGGGGGAAGCTATGGCTACACCTTC	CASSFPKTGGSYGYTF
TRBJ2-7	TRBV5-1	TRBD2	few	TGCGCCAGCAGCCCGCGGACTAGCTCCGAGCAGTACTTC	CASSPRTSSEQYF
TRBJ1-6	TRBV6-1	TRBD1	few	TGTGCCGCGACAGGGGTGAATAATTCACCCCTCCACTTT	CAATGVNNSPLHF
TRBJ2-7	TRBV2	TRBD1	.	TGTGCCAGCAGTCGGGGACAGTTTTATGAGCAGTACTTC	CASSRGQFYEQYF
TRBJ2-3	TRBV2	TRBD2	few	TGTGCCAGCCTCCTAGCGGGGGTATTTATCACAGATACGCAGTATTTT	CASLLAGVFITDTQYF
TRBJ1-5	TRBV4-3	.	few	TGCGCCAGCAGCCAAGATACAGGGCCCCAGCATTTT	CASSQDTGPQHF
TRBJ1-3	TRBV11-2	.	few	TGTGCCAGCAGCTCAACAGGGTTGCCCTCTGGAAACACCATATATTTT	CASSSTGLPSGNTIYF
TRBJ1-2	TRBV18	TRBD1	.	TGTGCCAGCTCACCGGGACAGGGTGATGGCTACACCTTC	CASSPGQGDGYTF
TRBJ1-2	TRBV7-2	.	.	TGTGCCAGCAGCCGGGGTGGCGACTACTATGGCTACACCTTC	CASSRGGDYYGYTF
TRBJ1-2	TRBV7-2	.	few	TGTGCCAGCAGCTTAGTAACAACCGGCTACACCTTC	CASSLVTTGYTF
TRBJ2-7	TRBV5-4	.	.	TGTGCCAGCAGCTCGCTGGACGGGGGCTACGAGCAGTACTTC	CASSSLDGGYEQYF
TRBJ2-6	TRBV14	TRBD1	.	TGTGCCAGCAGCCCGCTCAGACAGGGCCCCGGGGCCAACGTCCTGACTTTC	CASSPLRQGPGANVLTF
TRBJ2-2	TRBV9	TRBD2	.	TGTGCCAGCAGCACTGGGGGGGGATTAAGGACCGGGGAGCTGTTTTTT	CASSTGGGLRTGELFF
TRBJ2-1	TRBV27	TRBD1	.	TGTGCCAGCAGTTCCCGGGACAGGGGCGGCAATGAGCAGTTCTTC	CASSSRDRGGNEQFF
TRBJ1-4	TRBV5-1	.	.	TGCGCCAGCAGCTTGGACAGTTCAACTAATGAAAAACTGTTTTTT	CASSLDSSTNEKLFF
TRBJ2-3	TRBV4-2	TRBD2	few	TGTGCCAGCAGCCCCTTAGCGGGGGGCCAGCCAGATACGCAGTATTTT	CASSPLAGGQPDTQYF
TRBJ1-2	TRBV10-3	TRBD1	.	TGTGCCATCAGAAAGGACAGGGTGGACTATGGCTACACCTTC	CAIRKDRVDYGYTF
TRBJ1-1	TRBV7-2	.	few	TGTGCCAGCAGCATCGCCCGGGGGGGTGCTGAAGCTTTCTTT	CASSIARGGAEAFF
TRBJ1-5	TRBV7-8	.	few	TGTGCCAGCAGCTTAGCGGAGAATCAGCCCCAGCATTTT	CASSLAENQPQHF
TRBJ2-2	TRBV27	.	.	TGTGCCAGCAGTACCCTGATAAACAGGGAGCTGTTTTTT	CASSTLINRELFF
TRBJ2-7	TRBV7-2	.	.	TGTGCCAGCAGCCCTGATCGGACAAACTACGAGCAGTACTTC	CASSPDRTNYEQYF
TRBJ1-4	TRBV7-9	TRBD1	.	TGTGCCAGCAGCTCCGAAACCCAGGGGGCGCGAGTTGAAAAACTGTTTTTT	CASSSETQGARVEKLFF
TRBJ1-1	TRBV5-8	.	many	TGTGCCAGCAGCTTGGGTGGTAGCCCGAACACTGAAGCTTTCTTT	CASSLGGSPNTEAFF
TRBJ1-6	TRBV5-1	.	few	TGCGCCAGCAGCTGGGGTGGGGGGGTAGATAATTCACCCCTCCACTTT	CASSWGGGVDNSPLHF
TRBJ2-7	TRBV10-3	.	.	TGTGCCATCGGGCAGGTTCCCTACGAGCAGTACTTC	CAIGQVPYEQYF
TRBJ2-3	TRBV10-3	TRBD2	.	TGTGCCATCAGCCTAGCGGGGGGGCTCACAGATACGCAGTATTTT	CAISLAGGLTDTQYF
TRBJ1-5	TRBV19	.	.	TGTGCCAGTAACCCAGACAATCAGCCCCAGCATTTT	CASNPDNQPQHF
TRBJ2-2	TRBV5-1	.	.	TGCGCCAGCAGTTTGAACAGGGCAGACACCGGGGAGCTGTTTTTT	CASSLNRADTGELFF
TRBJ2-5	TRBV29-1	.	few	TGCAGCGGTAAAGGGGCGCCGGAGACCCAGTACTTC	CSGKGAPETQYF
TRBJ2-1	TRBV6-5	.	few	TGTGCCAGCAGATACGACAGTAGCTCCTACAATGAGCAGTTCTTC	CASRYDSSSYNEQFF
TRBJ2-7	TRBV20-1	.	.	TGCAGTGCTAGAGGAGACAGCGAGCAGTACTTC	CSARGDSEQYF
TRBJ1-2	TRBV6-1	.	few	TGTGCCAGCAGAATTGTCACAGGGCCGGCAGGCTACACCTTC	CASRIVTGPAGYTF
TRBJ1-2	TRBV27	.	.	TGTGCCAGCAGTTTAGATCCAGGCGTTAACTATGGCTACACCTTC	CASSLDPGVNYGYTF
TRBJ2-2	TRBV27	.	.	TGTGCCAGCAGTTTTGACAGCAAGGACACCGGGGAGCTGTTTTTT	CASSFDSKDTGELFF
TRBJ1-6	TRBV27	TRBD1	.	TGTGCCAGCAGTCGACAGGGCTACAATTCACCCCTCCACTTT	CASSRQGYNSPLHF
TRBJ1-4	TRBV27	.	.	TGTGCCAGCAGTTGGGGCCAGGCGGGCAGGGGCGGGGAAAAACTGTTTTTT	CASSWGQAGRGGEKLFF
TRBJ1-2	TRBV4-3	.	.	TGCGCCAGCAGCCAAGAGGTCCGGGGGAGGTATGGCTACACCTTC	CASSQEVRGRYGYTF
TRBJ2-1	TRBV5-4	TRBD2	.	TGTGCCAGCAGCCCCCCCGGGACTAGAGGTGAGCAGTTCTTC	CASSPPGTRGEQFF
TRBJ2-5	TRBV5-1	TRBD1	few	TGCGCCAGCAGTGGACAGGGCCAAGAGACCCAGTACTTC	CASSGQGQETQYF
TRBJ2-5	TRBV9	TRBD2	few	TGTGCCAGCAGCGAGGCGGGCCTAGCGGGGGGACAAGAGACCCAGTACTTC	CASSEAGLAGGQETQYF
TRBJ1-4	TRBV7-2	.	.	TGTGCCAGCAGCCCGGGGACCCCCGGAGGGCGTGAAAAACTGTTTTTT	CASSPGTPGGREKLFF
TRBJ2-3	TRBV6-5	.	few	TGTGCCAGCAGTTACTCGCAGCGACCCGGCACAGATACGCAGTATTTT	CASSYSQRPGTDTQYF
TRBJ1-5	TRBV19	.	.	TGTGCCAGTAGTATTTCGGGCGGACAGAATAGCAATCAGCCCCAGCATTTT	CASSISGGQNSNQPQHF